The 26 T cell receptor beta chains presented below share a single source sample, sequenced in a study of cytomegalovirus exposure and HLA in healthy donors (dated by TCRdb to about 2017). Library method: the immunoSEQ multiplex PCR assay. The multiplex PCR relied on a mix of 60 forward primers for TCR Vbeta segments and 13 reverse primers for TCR Jbeta segments. The table was pulled from immuneACCESS by TCRdb, which kept in-frame rearrangements only. Such tables lose some clones; where checked, under half of the loss comes from unresolved V genes, and the rest has no known cause. This sample holds about 100,000 clones; about 68% were observed only once. The ten largest clones capture 13% to 15% of the sample. The sequenced sample was PBMCs. The receptor set was obtained from a male donor in good health and CMV-seropositive.

The rearrangement uses TRBV7-9 and TRBJ2-1, with 7 bases identical to TRBD1. J lost 3 bases, V lost 4 bases, and 3 bases had no gene match. CDR1 is SEHNR and CDR2 is FQNEAQ in the germline V gene (reference sequence). This CDR3 contains 14 residues. The chain's CDR3 is CASSYRQGYNEQFF. CDR3 DNA sequence: TGTGCCAGCAGCTATCGACAGGGCTACAATGAGCAGTTCTTC.

This clone was seen only once. The V gene is TRBV28, the J gene TRBJ2-1; D unclear. The CDR3 consists of 11 residues. The germline V and J ends were trimmed by 3 bases and 15 bases, with 12 bases remaining between them. The V gene's germline CDR1 is MDHEN and CDR2 SYDVKM. The DNA for the CDR3 is TGTGCCAGCAGTTTTCGGCGAGGCGCGTTCTTC. The encoded protein is CASSFRRGAFF. The full variable domain, in which reference TRBV28 and TRBJ2-1 provide the parts outside the CDR3, is DVKVTQSSRYLVKRTGEKVFLECVQDMDHENMFWYRQDPGLGLRLIYFSYDVKMKEKGDIPEGYSVSREKKERFSLILESASTNQTSMYLCASSFRRGAFFGPGTRLTVL.

The rearrangement uses TRBV19 and TRBJ1-5, with 8 bases aligning to TRBD1. Germline V lookup: CDR1 LNHDA, CDR2 SQIVND (reference sequence). The J segment lost 2 bases and the V segment lost 6 bases, leaving 9 bases of the junction unmatched. CDR3 length: 16 residues. The CDR3 coding sequence is TGTGCCAGTAGACCGACAGGGGTTTTTGGCAATCAGCCCCAGCATTTT. Translated: CASRPTGVFGNQPQHF.

In its sample, this clone was seen once. The DNA for the CDR3 is TGTGCTAGTGGTTCCGGACAGGACAATCAGCCCCAGCATTTT. Translating it yields CASGSGQDNQPQHF. The chain recombines TRBV12-5 with TRBJ1-5; TRBD1 matches 7 bases. Germline CDR1 is LGHNT and CDR2 is FRNRAP. V gave up 4 bases and J gave up 3 bases; unmatched junction bases: 3. The CDR3 consists of 14 residues.

In DNA form, the CDR3 reads TGTGCCAGCGGGCGCGGGACAGGGGTGGGCGAGCAGTACTTC. This translates into CASGRGTGVGEQYF. The V call is TRBV9, the J call TRBJ2-7; 10 bases line up with TRBD1. Germline assignment: CDR1 SGDLS and CDR2 YYNGEE. V gave up 7 bases and J gave up 6 bases; unmatched junction bases: 10. There are 14 residues in the CDR3.

This sequence joins TRBV10-2 and TRBJ2-6; 9 nucleotides match TRBD1. The germline CDR1 and CDR2 sequences are WSHSY and SAAADI. V was clipped by 6 bases and J by 0 bases; unmatched bases: 6. This CDR3 contains 17 residues. DNA of the CDR3: TGCGCCAGCAGCGACGGGACAGGGAGCTCTGGGGCCAACGTCCTGACTTTC. Its protein is CASSDGTGSSGANVLTF.

The table lists this clone with a few counts. V gene TRBV6-6 combines with J gene TRBJ2-7; a weak D match, TRBD1 (6 bases). Trimming left V 6 bases short and J 2 bases short, with 17 bases between. The germline CDR1 and CDR2 sequences are MNHNY and SVGAGI (reference sequence). CDR3 length: 15 amino acids. CDR3 amino acids: CASSPLRDKTYEQYF. The CDR3 DNA sequence: TGTGCCAGCAGCCCGCTCCGGGACAAAACCTACGAGCAGTACTTC.

This clone was detected only once. The chain employs TRBV6-6 and TRBJ2-3; the D gene is possibly TRBD2 (6 bases). Germline V gene data show CDR1 as MNHNY and CDR2 as SVGAGI (reference sequence). CDR3 length equals 15 residues. The V end lost 6 bases, the J end lost 2 bases, and 15 bases lay between the germline ends. CDR3 DNA: TGTGCCAGCAGCGGACTATCCGTGATCACAGATACGCAGTATTTT. Translation gives CASSGLSVITDTQYF.

The chain couples TRBV12-5 to TRBJ1-5; D might be TRBD1 (6 bases). The CDR3 contains 16 residues. In germline, CDR1 is LGHNT, CDR2 FRNRAP. Trimming removed 0 bases from V and 7 bases from J, with 16 bases in between. CDR3 bases: TGTGCTAGTGGTTTGGTTTTGTCAGGGGCGGGCCAGCCCCAGCATTTT. Protein sequence: CASGLVLSGAGQPQHF.

The V gene is TRBV11-3, the J gene TRBJ1-1, with 9 bases identical to TRBD1. With 4 bases clipped from V and 4 bases from J, the junction kept 4 bases outside the gene matches. Germline V gives CDR1 SGHNT, CDR2 YENEEA. This CDR3 is 14 amino acids long. The CDR3 loop reads CASSSRDRATEAFF. The DNA for the CDR3 is TGTGCCAGCAGCTCGCGGGACAGGGCCACTGAAGCTTTCTTT.

The chain couples TRBV7-2 to TRBJ1-1; D is possibly TRBD1 (6 bases). V lost 7 bases and J 0 bases, leaving 15 bases between the germline ends. CDR1 is SGHTA, CDR2 FQGNSA, per germline. The CDR3 sequence is 15 residues long. In nucleotides, the CDR3 is TGTGCCAGCATCAACAGGGAGTCCCTGAACACTGAAGCTTTCTTT. Translated: CASINRESLNTEAFF.

The V and J genes are TRBV7-9 and TRBJ1-4; D unclear. Germline assignment: CDR1 SEHNR and CDR2 FQNEAQ (reference sequence). The V end lost 1 base, the J end lost 0 bases, and 9 bases lay between the germline ends. The CDR3 is 16 amino acids. The DNA for the CDR3 is TGTGCCAGCAGCTTAGGAACGGGAGCAACTAATGAAAAACTGTTTTTT. Its translation is CASSLGTGATNEKLFF.

The genes are TRBV28 and TRBJ1-4, with D maybe TRBD1 (6 bases). Germline values: CDR1 MDHEN, CDR2 SYDVKM. The V end lost 5 bases, the J end lost 6 bases, and 16 bases lay between the germline ends. The CDR3 loop spans 15 amino acids. The CDR3 region has the DNA TGTGCCAGCAGTACGCAGGGGATAGAGGATGAAAAACTGTTTTTT. Amino acid sequence: CASSTQGIEDEKLFF.

The gene calls are TRBV10-3 and TRBJ1-5; D is ambiguous. The CDR3 contains 15 residues. The V gene lost 4 bases and the J gene lost 0 bases, with 10 bases spanning the gap. Germline loops: CDR1 ENHRY, CDR2 SYGVKD. The CDR3 spells CAISAREGSNQPQHF. The DNA of the CDR3 is TGTGCCATCAGTGCTAGGGAGGGTAGCAATCAGCCCCAGCATTTT.

This clone was recorded a few times. The chain links TRBV29-1 to TRBJ1-1, with 7 bases that match TRBD1. The CDR3 extends over 12 amino acids. Germline V lookup: CDR1 SQVTM, CDR2 ANQGSEA. The ends lost 4 bases at V and 5 bases at J; junction bases unmatched: 4. This chain's CDR3 is CSVVGGSTEAFF. The CDR3 DNA reads TGCAGCGTTGTAGGGGGCAGTACTGAAGCTTTCTTT.

The CDR3 region is CASSLGAGEIPNSYEQYF. CDR3 DNA: TGCGCCAGCAGCCTGGGGGCAGGGGAAATACCGAATTCCTACGAGCAGTACTTC. The chain joins TRBV5-1 to TRBJ2-7; perhaps TRBD1 as D (6 bases). This CDR3 is built from 18 residues. CDR1 SGHRS and CDR2 YFSETQ come from the germline V gene. Between the trimmed V and J ends, which lost 4 bases and 1 base, there was a span of 24 bases. Full variable domain (outside the CDR3, taken from reference TRBV5-1 and TRBJ2-7): KAGVTQTPRYLIKTRGQQVTLSCSPISGHRSVSWYQQTPGQGLQFLFEYFSETQRNKGNFPGRFSGRQFSNSRSEMNVSTLELGDSALYLCASSLGAGEIPNSYEQYFGPGTRLTVT.

The rearrangement joins TRBV7-9 to TRBJ1-1, with D perhaps matching TRBD1 (5 bases). Trimming took 3 bases from V and 0 from J, leaving 11 bases between them. The CDR3 has 15 residues. The germline V gene encodes CDR1 SEHNR and CDR2 FQNEAQ (reference sequence). CDR3 nucleotide sequence: TGTGCCAGCAGCTTCAACAGGAATATGAACACTGAAGCTTTCTTT. Translated: CASSFNRNMNTEAFF.

The V call is TRBV29-1, the J call TRBJ1-2, with D unclear. Between the trimmed V and J ends, which lost 3 bases and 5 bases, there was a span of 7 bases. This CDR3 is built from 11 residues. From germline, CDR1 is SQVTM and CDR2 ANQGSEA. The CDR3 sequence is CSVESNYGYTF. In DNA, the CDR3 is TGCAGCGTTGAGTCAAATTATGGCTACACCTTC.

The chain joins TRBV2 to TRBJ2-1; TRBD2 aligns across 15 bases. Germline V CDR1 and CDR2: SNHLY, FYNNEI. V lost 6 bases to trimming and J lost 7 bases; unmatched junction nucleotides: 4. The CDR3 loop spans 15 amino acids. CDR3 DNA sequence: TGTGCCAGCAGAAGGACTAGCGGGGGGGCGAATGAGCAGTTCTTC. Amino acids: CASRRTSGGANEQFF.

The V call is TRBV27, the J call TRBJ1-5; no clear D. Trimming removed 2 bases at V and 2 bases at J, with 7 bases between. The germline V gene has CDR1 MNHEY and CDR2 SMNVEV (reference sequence). This CDR3 has 14 amino acids. CDR3 sequence (DNA): TGTGCCAGCAGTTTAGCGCAGGGCAATCAGCCCCAGCATTTT. It translates to CASSLAQGNQPQHF.

The chain carries TRBV7-9 and TRBJ1-4, with 7 bases aligning to TRBD1. Germline V CDR1 and CDR2: SEHNR, FQNEAQ (reference sequence). V dropped 1 base and J dropped 9; count of bases not matched to a gene: 11. The CDR3 runs to 16 residues. Here the CDR3 reads CASSLDGARGMKKLFF. The CDR3 DNA is TGTGCCAGCAGCTTAGACGGCGCCAGGGGGATGAAAAAACTGTTTTTT.

The chain is built from TRBV18 and TRBJ1-5; 7 bases match TRBD1. Germline CDR1 and CDR2: KGHSH and LQKENI. The CDR3 is 17 residues long. The V and J ends lost 2 bases and 6 bases, in that order; junction bases with no gene match: 13. CDR3 sequence: CASSPRTGAGVGQPQHF. As DNA, the CDR3 is TGTGCCAGCTCACCAAGGACAGGAGCAGGGGTGGGTCAGCCCCAGCATTTT.

The V and J genes are TRBV14 and TRBJ1-4, with TRBD1 matching over 7 bases. V lost 4 bases and J lost 7; bases outside the gene matches: 21. Germline-derived CDR1 and CDR2 are SGHDN and FVKESK. There are 19 residues in the CDR3. CDR3 DNA sequence: TGTGCCAGCAGCCGCCACGGCCAAATACAGGGGAAGGGTGCTGAAAAACTGTTTTTT. It codes for CASSRHGQIQGKGAEKLFF.

The chain recombines TRBV7-2 with TRBJ2-3, with 10 nucleotides matching TRBD1. V was clipped by 1 base and J by 6 bases; unmatched bases: 7. This CDR3 contains 16 residues. Per germline, CDR1 SGHTA and CDR2 FQGNSA. CDR3: CASSLVPGQGRDTQYF. The CDR3 DNA reads TGTGCCAGCAGCTTAGTCCCGGGACAGGGGCGGGATACGCAGTATTTT.

The V and J genes are TRBV1 and TRBJ2-1; whether TRBD2, the table's D call, matches the DNA was not checked. TRBV1 is a listed pseudogene. The CDR3 extends over 17 amino acids. The CDR3 DNA reads TGCACCAGCAGCCGCGAGCCTCGGGGGGGCAATAGCAATGAGCAGTTCTTC. It yields the protein CTSSREPRGGNSNEQFF.

The CDR3 protein is CASSVRGNSGNTIYF. The CDR3 nucleotides are TGTGCCAGCAGCGTCAGGGGGAACTCTGGAAACACCATATATTTT. The chain links TRBV6-6 to TRBJ1-3, with 7 bases identical to TRBD1. CDR1 and CDR2 from the germline V gene are MNHNY and SVGAGI (reference sequence). V was pared by 6 bases and J by 0 bases, with 5 bases of the junction left unmatched. This CDR3 has 15 amino acids.